This T cell receptor beta chain was documented in a study of blood T cell repertoires in COVID-19. Assay: immunoSEQ multiplex PCR; the TCRdb copy retains only in-frame clones and omits some. The table includes 110,000 to 150,000 clones, roughly 83% detected once. Participants came from some 23 US areas, aged roughly 18 to 89 years. The specimen was PBMCs or T cells enriched from blood (not recorded which). This sequence was found in a man between 40 and 49 years old with acute COVID-19.

The DNA for the CDR3 is TGTGCCAGCAGTTTACCGGGGGTACAAGAGACCCAGTACTTC. Translation gives CASSLPGVQETQYF. This sequence joins TRBV28 and TRBJ2-5; D is perhaps TRBD2 (6 bases). CDR1 is MDHEN and CDR2 is SYDVKM in the germline V gene. CDR3 length equals 14 residues. V lost 2 bases to trimming and J lost 2 bases, with 9 bases between them.